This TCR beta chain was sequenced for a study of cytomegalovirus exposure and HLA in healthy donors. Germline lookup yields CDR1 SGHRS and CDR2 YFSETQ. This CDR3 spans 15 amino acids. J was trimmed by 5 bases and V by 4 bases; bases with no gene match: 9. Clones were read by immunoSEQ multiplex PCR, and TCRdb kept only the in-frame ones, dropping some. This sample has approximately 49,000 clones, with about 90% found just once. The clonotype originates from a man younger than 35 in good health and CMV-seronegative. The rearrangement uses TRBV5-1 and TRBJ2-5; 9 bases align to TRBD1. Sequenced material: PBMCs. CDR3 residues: CASSPYTGGVETQYF. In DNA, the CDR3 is TGCGCCAGCAGCCCCTATACAGGGGGCGTGGAGACCCAGTACTTC.